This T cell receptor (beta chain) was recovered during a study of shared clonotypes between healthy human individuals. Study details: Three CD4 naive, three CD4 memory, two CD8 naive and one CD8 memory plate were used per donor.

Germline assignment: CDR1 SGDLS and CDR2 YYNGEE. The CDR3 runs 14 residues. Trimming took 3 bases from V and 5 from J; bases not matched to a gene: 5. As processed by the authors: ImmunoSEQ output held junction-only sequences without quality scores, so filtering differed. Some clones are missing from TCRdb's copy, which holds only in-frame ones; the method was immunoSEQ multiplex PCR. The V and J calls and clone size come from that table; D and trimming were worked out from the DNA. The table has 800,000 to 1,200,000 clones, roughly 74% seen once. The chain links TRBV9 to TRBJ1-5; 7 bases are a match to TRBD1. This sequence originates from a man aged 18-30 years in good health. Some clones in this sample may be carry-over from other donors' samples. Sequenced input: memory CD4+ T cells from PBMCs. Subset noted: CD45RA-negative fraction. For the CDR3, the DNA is TGTGCCAGCAGCGATAGGGGGCAGGATCAGCCCCAGCATTTT. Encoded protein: CASSDRGQDQPQHF.